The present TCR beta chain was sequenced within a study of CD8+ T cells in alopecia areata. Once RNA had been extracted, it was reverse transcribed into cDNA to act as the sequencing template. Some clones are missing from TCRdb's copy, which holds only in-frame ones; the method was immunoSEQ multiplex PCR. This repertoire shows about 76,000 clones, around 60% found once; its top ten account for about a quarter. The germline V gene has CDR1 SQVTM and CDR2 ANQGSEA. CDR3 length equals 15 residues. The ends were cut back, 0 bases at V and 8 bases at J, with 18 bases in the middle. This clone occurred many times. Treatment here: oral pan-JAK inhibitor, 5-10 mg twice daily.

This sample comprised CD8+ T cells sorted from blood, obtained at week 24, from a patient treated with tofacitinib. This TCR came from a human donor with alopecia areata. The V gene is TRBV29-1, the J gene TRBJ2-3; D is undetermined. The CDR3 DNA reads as TGCAGCGTTGAAGAAGGGCTCCTAATGGGCGGTACGCAGTATTTT. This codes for CSVEEGLLMGGTQYF.